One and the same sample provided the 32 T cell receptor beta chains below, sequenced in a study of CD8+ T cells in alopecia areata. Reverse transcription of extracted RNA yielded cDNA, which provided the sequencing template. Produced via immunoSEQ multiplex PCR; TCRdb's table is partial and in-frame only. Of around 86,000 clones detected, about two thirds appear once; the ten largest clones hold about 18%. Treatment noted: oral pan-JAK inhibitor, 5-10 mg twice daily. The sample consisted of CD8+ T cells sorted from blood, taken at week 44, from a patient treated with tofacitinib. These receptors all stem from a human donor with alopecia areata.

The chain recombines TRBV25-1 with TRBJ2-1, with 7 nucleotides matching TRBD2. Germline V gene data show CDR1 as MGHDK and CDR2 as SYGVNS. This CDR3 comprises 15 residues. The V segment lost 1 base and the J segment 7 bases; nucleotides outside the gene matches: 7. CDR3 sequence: CASSELGRDGNEQFF. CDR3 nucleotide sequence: TGTGCCAGCAGTGAATTGGGGAGGGATGGGAATGAGCAGTTCTTC.

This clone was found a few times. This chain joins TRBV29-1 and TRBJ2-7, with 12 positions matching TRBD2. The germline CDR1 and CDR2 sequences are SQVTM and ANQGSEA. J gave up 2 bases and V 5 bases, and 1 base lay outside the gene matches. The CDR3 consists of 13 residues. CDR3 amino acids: CSVLAGGPYEQYF. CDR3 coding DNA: TGCAGCGTTCTAGCGGGGGGGCCCTACGAGCAGTACTTC.

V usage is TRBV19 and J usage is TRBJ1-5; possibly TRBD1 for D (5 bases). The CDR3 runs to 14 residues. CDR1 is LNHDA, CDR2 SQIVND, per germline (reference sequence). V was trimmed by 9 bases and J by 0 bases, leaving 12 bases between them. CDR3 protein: CASTTADSNQPQHF. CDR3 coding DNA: TGTGCCAGCACGACAGCGGATAGCAATCAGCCCCAGCATTTT.

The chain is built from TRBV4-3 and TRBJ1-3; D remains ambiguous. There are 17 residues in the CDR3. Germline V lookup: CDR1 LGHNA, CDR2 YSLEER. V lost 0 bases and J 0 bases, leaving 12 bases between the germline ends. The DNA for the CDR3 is TGCGCCAGCAGCCAAGATTTGGCAGCAACCTCTGGAAACACCATATATTTT. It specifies CASSQDLAATSGNTIYF.

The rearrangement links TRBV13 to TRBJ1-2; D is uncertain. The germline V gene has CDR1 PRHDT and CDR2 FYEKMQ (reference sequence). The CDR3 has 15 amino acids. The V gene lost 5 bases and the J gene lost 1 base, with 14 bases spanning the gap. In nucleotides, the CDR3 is TGTGCCAGCAGCGAAGGTGCAGAGATTAACTATGGCTACACCTTC. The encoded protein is CASSEGAEINYGYTF. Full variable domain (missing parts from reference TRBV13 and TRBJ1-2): AAGVIQSPRHLIKEKRETATLKCYPIPRHDTVYWYQQGPGQDPQFLISFYEKMQSDKGSIPDRFSAQQFSDYHSELNMSSLELGDSALYFCASSEGAEINYGYTFGSGTRLTVV.

DNA for the CDR3: TGTGCCAGCAGTGCGCCGGAAGTCGGGACAGGCGTCTATGGCTACACCTTC. It is translated as CASSAPEVGTGVYGYTF. The chain employs TRBV25-1 and TRBJ1-2, with TRBD1 matching over 8 bases. This CDR3 region has 17 residues. Trimming cost V 4 bases and J 4 bases; bases outside gene matches: 14. Germline V gene lookup returns CDR1 MGHDK and CDR2 SYGVNS.

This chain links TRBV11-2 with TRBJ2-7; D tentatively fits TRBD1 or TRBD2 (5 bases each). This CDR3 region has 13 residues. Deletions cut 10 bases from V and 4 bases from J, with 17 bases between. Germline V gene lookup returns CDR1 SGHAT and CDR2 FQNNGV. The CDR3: CATALGDRYEQYF. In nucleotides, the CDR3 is TGTGCCACCGCCCTGGGGGATCGGTACGAGCAGTACTTC.

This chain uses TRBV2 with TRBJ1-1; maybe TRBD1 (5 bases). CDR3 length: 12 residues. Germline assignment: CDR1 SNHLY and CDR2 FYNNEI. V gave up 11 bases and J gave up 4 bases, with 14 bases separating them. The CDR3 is CAHRRQGTEAFF. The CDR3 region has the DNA TGTGCCCACCGACGGCAGGGCACTGAAGCTTTCTTT.

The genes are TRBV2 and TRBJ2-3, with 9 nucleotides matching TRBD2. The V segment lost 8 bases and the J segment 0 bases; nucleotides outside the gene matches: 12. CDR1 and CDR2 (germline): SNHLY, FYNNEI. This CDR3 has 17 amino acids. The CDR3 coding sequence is TGTGCCAGCGGATTTGGCGGGGGGGAACTGAGCACAGATACGCAGTATTTT. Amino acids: CASGFGGGELSTDTQYF.

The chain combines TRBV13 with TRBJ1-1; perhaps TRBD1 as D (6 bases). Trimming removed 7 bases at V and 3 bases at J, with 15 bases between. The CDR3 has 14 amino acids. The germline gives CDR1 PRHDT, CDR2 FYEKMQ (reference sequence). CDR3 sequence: CASTNREFYTEAFF. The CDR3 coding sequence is TGTGCCAGCACAAACAGGGAGTTCTACACTGAAGCTTTCTTT.

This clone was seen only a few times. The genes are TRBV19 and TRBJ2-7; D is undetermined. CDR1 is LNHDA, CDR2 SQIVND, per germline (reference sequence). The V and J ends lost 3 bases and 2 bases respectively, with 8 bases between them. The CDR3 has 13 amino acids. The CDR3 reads CASSMGIAYEQYF. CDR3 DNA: TGTGCCAGTAGTATGGGGATCGCCTACGAGCAGTACTTC.

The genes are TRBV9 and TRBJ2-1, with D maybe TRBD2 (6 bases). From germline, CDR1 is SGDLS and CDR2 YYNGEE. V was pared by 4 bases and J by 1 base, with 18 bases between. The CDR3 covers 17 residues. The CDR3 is CASSPEWFRGSYNEQFF. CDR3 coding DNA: TGTGCCAGCAGCCCAGAATGGTTTCGGGGGTCCTACAATGAGCAGTTCTTC.

The CDR3 here is CAISVTSNEQFF. The CDR3 DNA reads TGTGCCATCAGTGTAACCTCCAATGAGCAGTTCTTC. This chain uses TRBV10-3 with TRBJ2-1; no firm D call. V lost 4 bases, J lost 6 bases, and 7 bases lay in between. Germline V gives CDR1 ENHRY, CDR2 SYGVKD. This CDR3 is 12 amino acids long.

CDR3 protein: CSAPTDPNYGYTF. The CDR3 DNA sequence: TGCAGCGCGCCGACAGACCCGAACTATGGCTACACCTTC. This chain joins TRBV29-1 and TRBJ1-2, with D possibly being TRBD1 (5 bases). CDR1 SQVTM and CDR2 ANQGSEA come from the germline V gene. Trimming cost V 7 bases and J 2 bases, with 14 bases left between them. The CDR3 covers 13 residues.

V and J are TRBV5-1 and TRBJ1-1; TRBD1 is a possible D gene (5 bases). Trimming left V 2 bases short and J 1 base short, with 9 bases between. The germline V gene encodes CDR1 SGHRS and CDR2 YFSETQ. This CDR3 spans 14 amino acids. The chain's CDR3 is CASSLTGQNTEAFF. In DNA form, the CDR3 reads TGCGCCAGCAGCTTAACAGGACAGAACACTGAAGCTTTCTTT. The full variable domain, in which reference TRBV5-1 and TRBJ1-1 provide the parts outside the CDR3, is KAGVTQTPRYLIKTRGQQVTLSCSPISGHRSVSWYQQTPGQGLQFLFEYFSETQRNKGNFPGRFSGRQFSNSRSEMNVSTLELGDSALYLCASSLTGQNTEAFFGQGTRLTVV.

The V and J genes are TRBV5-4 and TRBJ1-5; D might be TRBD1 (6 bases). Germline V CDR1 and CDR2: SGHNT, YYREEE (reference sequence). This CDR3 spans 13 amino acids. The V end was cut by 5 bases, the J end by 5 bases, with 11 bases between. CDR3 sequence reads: CASSSGADQPQHF. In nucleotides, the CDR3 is TGTGCCAGCAGTTCGGGGGCCGATCAGCCCCAGCATTTT.

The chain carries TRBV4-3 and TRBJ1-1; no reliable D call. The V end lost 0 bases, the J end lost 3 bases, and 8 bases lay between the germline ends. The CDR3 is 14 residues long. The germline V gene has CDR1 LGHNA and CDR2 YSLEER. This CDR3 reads CASSQDRRDTEAFF. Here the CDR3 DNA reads TGCGCCAGCAGCCAAGATCGAAGGGACACTGAAGCTTTCTTT.

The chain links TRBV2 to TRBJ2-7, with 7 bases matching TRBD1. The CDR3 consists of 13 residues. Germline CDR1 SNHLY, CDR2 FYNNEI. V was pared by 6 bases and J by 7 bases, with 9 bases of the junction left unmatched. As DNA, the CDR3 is TGTGCCAGCAGCGCCGCGACAGGGCATGAGCAGTACTTC. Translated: CASSAATGHEQYF.

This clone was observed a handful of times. In nucleotides, the CDR3 is TGTGCCAGCAGCCAAGTAAGGGGGCGCAGCGAGCAGTACTTC. Its protein is CASSQVRGRSEQYF. This rearrangement joins TRBV14 to TRBJ2-7, with 7 bases lining up with TRBD1. CDR1 and CDR2 from the germline V gene are SGHDN and FVKESK. The V and J ends lost 1 base and 6 bases, in that order; junction bases with no gene match: 6. The CDR3 contains 14 residues.

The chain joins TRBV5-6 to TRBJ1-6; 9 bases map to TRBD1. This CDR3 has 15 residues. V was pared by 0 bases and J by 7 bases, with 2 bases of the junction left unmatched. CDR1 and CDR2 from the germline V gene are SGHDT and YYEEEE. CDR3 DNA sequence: TGTGCCAGCAGCTTGGGCGGACAGGGGAATTCACCCCTCCACTTT. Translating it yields CASSLGGQGNSPLHF.

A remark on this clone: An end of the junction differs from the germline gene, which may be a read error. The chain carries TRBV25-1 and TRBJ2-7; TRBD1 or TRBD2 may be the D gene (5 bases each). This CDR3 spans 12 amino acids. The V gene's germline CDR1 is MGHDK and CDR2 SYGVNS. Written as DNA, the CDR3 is TGTGCCAGCAGTGAACGGGGCATCGAGCGGTACTTC. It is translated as CASSERGIERYF.

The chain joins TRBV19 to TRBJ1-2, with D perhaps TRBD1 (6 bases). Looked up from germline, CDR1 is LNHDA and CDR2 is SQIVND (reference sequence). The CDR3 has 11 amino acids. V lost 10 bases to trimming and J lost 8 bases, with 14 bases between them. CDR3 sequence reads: CATRQASGYTF. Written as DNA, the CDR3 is TGTGCCACTAGACAGGCTTCGGGCTACACCTTC.

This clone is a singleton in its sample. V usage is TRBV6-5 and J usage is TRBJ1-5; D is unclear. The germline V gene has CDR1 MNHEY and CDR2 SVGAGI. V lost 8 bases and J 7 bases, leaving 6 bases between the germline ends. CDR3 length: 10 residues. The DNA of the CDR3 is TGTGCCAGCGGTGAGCAGCCCCAGCATTTT. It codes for CASGEQPQHF.

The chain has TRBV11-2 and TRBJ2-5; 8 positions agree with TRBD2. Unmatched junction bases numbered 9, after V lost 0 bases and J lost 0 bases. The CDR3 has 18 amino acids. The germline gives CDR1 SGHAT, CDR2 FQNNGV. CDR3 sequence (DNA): TGTGCCAGCAGCTTAGATCTCGCGGGGGGACTGTACCAAGAGACCCAGTACTTC. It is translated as CASSLDLAGGLYQETQYF.

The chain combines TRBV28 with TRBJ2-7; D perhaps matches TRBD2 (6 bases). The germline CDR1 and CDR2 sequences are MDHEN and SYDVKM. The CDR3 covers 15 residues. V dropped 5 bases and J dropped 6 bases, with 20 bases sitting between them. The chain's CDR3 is CASSPPREVGGEQYF. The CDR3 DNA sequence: TGTGCCAGCAGTCCTCCCCGTGAGGTCGGGGGCGAGCAGTACTTC.

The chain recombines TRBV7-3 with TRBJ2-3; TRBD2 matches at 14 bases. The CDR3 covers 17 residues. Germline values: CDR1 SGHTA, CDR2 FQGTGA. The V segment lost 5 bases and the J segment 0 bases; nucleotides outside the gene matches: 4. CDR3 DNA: TGTGCCAGCAGCCCGGGACTAGCGGGGGATAGCACAGATACGCAGTATTTT. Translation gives CASSPGLAGDSTDTQYF.

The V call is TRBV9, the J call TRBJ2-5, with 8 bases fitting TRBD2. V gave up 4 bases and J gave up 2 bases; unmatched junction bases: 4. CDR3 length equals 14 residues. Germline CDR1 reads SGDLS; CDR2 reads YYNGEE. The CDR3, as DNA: TGTGCCAGCAGCCCGGAGCGGGGGCAAGAGACCCAGTACTTC. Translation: CASSPERGQETQYF.

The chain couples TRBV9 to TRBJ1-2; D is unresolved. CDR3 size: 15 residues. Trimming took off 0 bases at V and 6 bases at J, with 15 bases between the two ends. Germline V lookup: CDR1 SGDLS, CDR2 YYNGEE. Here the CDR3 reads CASSVEGRTIHGYTF. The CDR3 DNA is TGTGCCAGCAGCGTAGAGGGCAGGACCATCCATGGCTACACCTTC.

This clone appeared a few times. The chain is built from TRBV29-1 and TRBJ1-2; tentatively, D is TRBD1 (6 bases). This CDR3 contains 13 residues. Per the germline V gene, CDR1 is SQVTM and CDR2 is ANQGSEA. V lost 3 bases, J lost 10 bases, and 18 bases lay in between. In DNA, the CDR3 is TGCAGCGTTGACGTCGGGGGGGCCGATCCCTACACCTTC. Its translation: CSVDVGGADPYTF.

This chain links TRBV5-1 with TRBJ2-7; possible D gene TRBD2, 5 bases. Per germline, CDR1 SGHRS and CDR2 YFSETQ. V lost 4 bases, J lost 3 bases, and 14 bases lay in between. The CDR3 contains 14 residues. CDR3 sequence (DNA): TGCGCCAGCAGCCCCTCGGGGTGGGTCTACGAGCAGTACTTC. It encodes CASSPSGWVYEQYF.

CDR3 nucleotides: TGTGCCAGCAGCTCCGCGACAGGGTTCTTCTACGAGCAGTACTTC. Its protein product is CASSSATGFFYEQYF. The chain is built from TRBV7-9 and TRBJ2-7; 7 bases map to TRBD1. The CDR3 has 15 amino acids. From germline, CDR1 is SEHNR and CDR2 FQNEAQ (reference sequence). The ends lost 4 bases at V and 3 bases at J; junction bases unmatched: 9.

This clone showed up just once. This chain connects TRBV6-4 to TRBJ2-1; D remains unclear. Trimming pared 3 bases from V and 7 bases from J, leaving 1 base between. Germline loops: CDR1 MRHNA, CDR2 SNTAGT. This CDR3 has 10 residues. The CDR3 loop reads CASSENEQFF. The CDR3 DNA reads TGTGCCAGCAGTGAAAATGAGCAGTTCTTC.